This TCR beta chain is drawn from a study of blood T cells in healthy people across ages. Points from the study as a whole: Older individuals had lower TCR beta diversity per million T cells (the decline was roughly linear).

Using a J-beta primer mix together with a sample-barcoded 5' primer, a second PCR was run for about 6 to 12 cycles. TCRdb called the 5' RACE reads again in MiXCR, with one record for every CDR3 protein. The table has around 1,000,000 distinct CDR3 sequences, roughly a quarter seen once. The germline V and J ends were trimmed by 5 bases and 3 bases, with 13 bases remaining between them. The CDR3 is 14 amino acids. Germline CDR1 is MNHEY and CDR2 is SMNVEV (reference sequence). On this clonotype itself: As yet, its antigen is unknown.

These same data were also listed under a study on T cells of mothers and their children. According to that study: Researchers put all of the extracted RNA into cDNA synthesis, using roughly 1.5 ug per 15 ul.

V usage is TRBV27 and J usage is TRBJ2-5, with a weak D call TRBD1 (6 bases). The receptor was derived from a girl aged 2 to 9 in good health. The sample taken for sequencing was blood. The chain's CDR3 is CASSPWTDEETQYF. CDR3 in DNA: TGTGCCAGCAGTCCATGGACAGATGAAGAGACCCAGTACTTC.